Listed here is a single T cell receptor beta chain. The antigen is not known. MiXCR, run by TCRdb on the 5' RACE reads, gives a single entry per CDR3 protein. The sample yields tens of thousands of distinct CDR3 sequences, about 13% seen once. This sample is part of a study of T-cell memory formation after mild COVID-19. On the study more broadly: The two donors had largely donor-specific TCR clusters.

The V gene lost 0 bases and the J gene lost 7 bases, with 16 bases spanning the gap. Germline loops: CDR1 SGDLS, CDR2 YYNGEE. CDR3 length: 15 residues. Findings and caveats of the study: CD4+ bias marked clones expanding day 15 to 37, unlike balanced contracting clones. Among contracting clones, CD4+ were mainly CM/EM and CD8+ enriched in EMRA. Memory cells collected pre-infection included some clones that later responded, suggesting cross-reactive memory joined.

V usage is TRBV9 and J usage is TRBJ1-2; no reliable D call. The TCR sequence derives from an adult woman who had mild COVID-19 (a few samples of this study predate the infection). Cell type and time point are not known. Material: PBMCs or a T cell subset sorted from them (not recorded which). The CDR3 is CASSVGGSTSGGYTF. The CDR3 nucleotides read TGTGCCAGCAGCGTAGGCGGCAGCACTTCGGGTGGCTACACCTTC.